Each of the 17 T cell receptor beta chains below was sequenced from the same sample in a study of T cell repertoires in cytomegalovirus infection. A single record per CDR3 protein comes from TCRdb applying MiXCR to the reads. This sample yields a few hundred thousand distinct CDR3 sequences, of which 25% to 35% are seen a single time; roughly 16% belongs to the top ten. No cognate antigen is known for these TCRs. This material consisted of cultured PBMCs, taken from culture after CMV antigen stimulation. The origin of the receptors is a human donor in good health (CMV status not recorded). Some clones in this sample may be carry-over from other donors' samples.

Ten or more counts support this clonotype. The rearrangement joins TRBV7-8 to TRBJ2-7; possible D gene TRBD2, 5 bases. Per the germline V gene, CDR1 is SGHVS and CDR2 is FQNEAQ. The CDR3 is made up of 13 amino acids. Trimming took 2 bases from V and 6 from J, leaving 11 bases between them. The CDR3 DNA follows: TGTGCCAGCAGCTTACAGGCCGGAGGCGAGCAGTACTTC. The encoded protein is CASSLQAGGEQYF.

The rearrangement links TRBV30 to TRBJ1-1; D might be TRBD1 (5 bases). Germline V CDR1 and CDR2: GTSNPN, SVGIG (reference sequence). Trimming removed 5 bases at V and 4 bases at J, with 11 bases between. This CDR3 is 12 amino acids long. DNA of the CDR3: TGTGCCTGGGATCAGGGTGGCACTGAAGCTTTCTTT. Translating gives CAWDQGGTEAFF.

This clonotype was detected a few times. This chain connects TRBV24-1 to TRBJ2-1; D is perhaps TRBD1 (6 bases). Looked up from germline, CDR1 is KGHDR and CDR2 is SFDVKD. The CDR3 runs to 16 residues. With 0 bases removed from V and 4 bases from J, the gap between germline ends came to 12 bases. The CDR3 DNA reads TGTGCCACCAGTGATTTGCAGGGGACAAGATACAATGAGCAGTTCTTC. Translation gives CATSDLQGTRYNEQFF.

The gene calls are TRBV11-3 and TRBJ2-1; possible D gene TRBD2, 5 bases. CDR1 and CDR2 from the germline V gene are SGHNT and YENEEA. V lost 2 bases, J lost 7 bases, and 9 bases lay in between. The CDR3 runs to 13 residues. As DNA, the CDR3 is TGTGCCAGCAGCTTACGGGGAAAAAATGAGCAGTTCTTC. Amino acid sequence: CASSLRGKNEQFF.

The chain joins TRBV5-1 to TRBJ1-4; weak D call: TRBD1 (5 bases). The germline V gene has CDR1 SGHRS and CDR2 YFSETQ. The CDR3 is 15 amino acids. V was trimmed by 0 bases and J by 7 bases, leaving 13 bases between them. The CDR3 loop reads CASSLVTGPTEKLFF. The CDR3 nucleotides read TGCGCCAGCAGCTTGGTCACAGGTCCAACTGAAAAACTGTTTTTT.

V and J are TRBV19 and TRBJ2-3; the match to TRBD2 covers 7 bases. CDR1 is LNHDA, CDR2 SQIVND, per germline (reference sequence). Trimming at V came to 3 bases and at J to 2 bases, leaving 5 bases not matched to a gene. The CDR3 is 15 residues long. The CDR3 nucleotides are TGTGCCAGTAGTATTTCTAGCGGAAACACAGATACGCAGTATTTT. Its protein product is CASSISSGNTDTQYF.

In this sample, this clonotype turned up a few times. The rearrangement joins TRBV7-6 to TRBJ2-2, with D perhaps matching TRBD1 (6 bases). This CDR3 spans 18 amino acids. The germline CDR1 and CDR2 sequences are SGHVS and FNYEAQ. V lost 3 bases, J lost 1 base, and 18 bases lay in between. For the CDR3, the DNA is TGTGCCAGCAGCTTTTCGGTACGAGGACAGATGAACACCGGGGAGCTGTTTTTT. Protein sequence: CASSFSVRGQMNTGELFF.

This clonotype has only a few counts. CDR3 sequence reads: CATRWEASGGSYEQYF. The CDR3 nucleotides read TGTGCCACCAGATGGGAGGCTAGCGGGGGATCTTACGAGCAGTACTTC. The chain combines TRBV6-1 with TRBJ2-7, with TRBD2 matching 10 bases. Per the germline V gene, CDR1 is MNHNS and CDR2 is SASEGT. The V segment lost 10 bases and the J segment 4 bases; nucleotides outside the gene matches: 16. The CDR3 covers 16 residues.

This rearrangement joins TRBV29-1 to TRBJ2-2, with TRBD1 matching 11 bases. V lost 6 bases and J lost 5; bases outside the gene matches: 2. There are 13 residues in the CDR3. Germline V lookup: CDR1 SQVTM, CDR2 ANQGSEA. The CDR3 DNA reads as TGCAGCGTGGGGACAGGGGGGACCGGGGAGCTGTTTTTT. Translating it yields CSVGTGGTGELFF.

Only a few counts were recorded for this clonotype. This chain connects TRBV7-2 to TRBJ1-1, with D possibly matching TRBD1 (5 bases). The germline V gene has CDR1 SGHTA and CDR2 FQGNSA. The CDR3 loop spans 11 amino acids. V lost 0 bases to trimming and J lost 11 bases, with 7 bases between them. CDR3 nucleotide sequence: TGTGCCAGCAGCTTAGCAAGGGGCGCTTTCTTT. Translated: CASSLARGAFF.

This clonotype was counted a few times. The CDR3: CASSLGGSNPGNEQFF. CDR3 DNA sequence: TGTGCCAGCAGCTTAGGCGGGAGTAATCCCGGCAATGAGCAGTTCTTC. The rearrangement uses TRBV11-3 and TRBJ2-1; 7 nucleotides line up with TRBD2. Looked up from germline, CDR1 is SGHNT and CDR2 is YENEEA. The CDR3 has 16 amino acids. V shed 1 base, J shed 6 bases, and the junction held 9 bases outside the gene matches.

The J gene is TRBJ2-5, the V gene TRBV12-3 or TRBV12-4, with 11 bases matching TRBD2. V gave up 6 bases and J gave up 2 bases; unmatched junction bases: 11. CDR3 length: 17 amino acids. Here the CDR3 reads CASRSTSGRGWQETQYF. CDR3 DNA sequence: TGTGCCAGCAGGTCTACTAGCGGGAGAGGATGGCAAGAGACCCAGTACTTC.

CDR3 coding DNA: TGTGCCAGCAGCAAAGGGACAGAGATTGTGTACACTGAAGCTTTCTTT. Its translation is CASSKGTEIVYTEAFF. The chain carries TRBV7-9 and TRBJ1-1; 7 positions match TRBD1. Per germline, CDR1 SEHNR and CDR2 FQNEAQ (reference sequence). The trim removed 5 bases at V and 3 bases at J, leaving 12 bases unmatched. The length of the CDR3 is 16 residues.

This clonotype was found a few times. V gene TRBV28 combines with J gene TRBJ2-7, with TRBD1 matching 9 bases. Germline trimming cut 2 bases from V and 4 bases from J; bases unmatched to any gene: 9. This CDR3 comprises 16 residues. Germline CDR1 is MDHEN and CDR2 is SYDVKM. The CDR3 reads CASSLIRDRVKYEQYF. CDR3 in DNA: TGTGCCAGCAGTTTAATTCGGGACAGGGTTAAATACGAGCAGTACTTC.

There are many counts of this clonotype. The chain links TRBV7-2 to TRBJ2-7; D gene ambiguous. V lost 1 base to trimming and J lost 3 bases, with 13 bases between them. The CDR3 is 15 residues long. Looked up from germline, CDR1 is SGHTA and CDR2 is FQGNSA. The CDR3 spells CASSLESRYSYEQYF. The CDR3, as DNA: TGTGCCAGCAGCTTAGAGTCGCGCTACAGCTACGAGCAGTACTTC.

This chain connects TRBV29-1 to TRBJ2-1, with 7 positions matching TRBD2. CDR1 is SQVTM, CDR2 ANQGSEA, per germline. V trimming: 6 bases; J trimming: 4 bases; junction bases outside the gene matches: 6. This CDR3 region has 13 residues. CDR3 sequence (DNA): TGCAGCGTAAAGGGACTACTTTACAATGAGCAGTTCTTC. This codes for CSVKGLLYNEQFF.

Details on this clonotype: A much larger clone sits a single nucleotide away, making a read error possible. This sequence joins TRBV7-2 and TRBJ2-5; D is ambiguous. The CDR3 is made up of 14 amino acids. Germline CDR1 reads SGHTA; CDR2 reads FQGNSA. CDR3 coding DNA: TGTGCCAGCAGTTTAGGTAGCATCCAAGAGATCCAGTACTTC. As protein: CASSLGSIQEIQYF.